One sample yielded the 4 T cell receptor beta chains listed below, sequenced in a study of cytomegalovirus exposure and HLA in healthy donors. Both 60 Vbeta primers and 13 Jbeta primers went into the PCR. Libraries were prepared by immunoSEQ multiplex PCR; TCRdb keeps only in-frame clonotypes and omits some of them. This table has under 200,000 clones, 60% to 85% appearing once. The sample was PBMCs. The receptors come from a man between 45 and 60 years old in good health and CMV-seropositive.

This clone was detected only a few times. The rearrangement links TRBV21-1 to TRBJ2-7; the table's D call, TRBD2, was not checked against the DNA. TRBV21-1 is a recognized pseudogene. The CDR3 has 12 amino acids. The CDR3 is CASSNLVWEQYF. CDR3 nucleotides: TGTGCCAGCAGCAATTTAGTTTGGGAGCAGTACTTC.

There are a few counts of this clone. The chain recombines TRBV19 with TRBJ1-5; perhaps TRBD1 as D (5 bases). The CDR3 covers 17 residues. With 0 bases removed from V and 4 bases from J, the gap between germline ends came to 16 bases. Germline values: CDR1 LNHDA, CDR2 SQIVND (reference sequence). DNA for the CDR3: TGTGCCAGTAGTATAGACGTGACAGCCGTACGAAATCAGCCCCAGCATTTT. Translated: CASSIDVTAVRNQPQHF.

The CDR3 nucleotides read TGCGCCAGCAGTGCCTCTCGGCTAGCGGGGGGCACAGATACGCAGTATTTT. Residues: CASSASRLAGGTDTQYF. The V and J genes are TRBV10-2 and TRBJ2-3, with TRBD2 matching over 10 bases. Losses at the gene ends were 4 bases for V and 1 base for J; bases not matched to a gene: 8. The CDR3 sequence is 17 residues long. Germline V gene sequence: CDR1 WSHSY, CDR2 SAAADI.

In its sample, this clone was seen a few times. V is TRBV4-3 and J is TRBJ2-1; weak D call: TRBD1 (5 bases). The CDR3 has 16 residues. V lost 0 bases and J lost 5, with 14 bases in between. Germline V gives CDR1 LGHNA, CDR2 YSLEER. CDR3 sequence: CASSQDMAGWDNEQFF. The CDR3 region has the DNA TGCGCCAGCAGCCAAGATATGGCAGGGTGGGACAATGAGCAGTTCTTC.